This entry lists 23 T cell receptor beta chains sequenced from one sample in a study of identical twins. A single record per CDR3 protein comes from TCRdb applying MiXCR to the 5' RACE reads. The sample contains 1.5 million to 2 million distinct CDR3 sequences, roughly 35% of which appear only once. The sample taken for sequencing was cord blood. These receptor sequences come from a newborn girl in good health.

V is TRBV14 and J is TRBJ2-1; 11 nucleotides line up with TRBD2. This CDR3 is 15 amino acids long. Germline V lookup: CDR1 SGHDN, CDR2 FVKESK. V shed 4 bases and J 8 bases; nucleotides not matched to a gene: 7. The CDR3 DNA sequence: TGTGCCAGCAGCCCCCCTAGCGGGAGGCAGGATGAGCAGTTCTTC. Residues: CASSPPSGRQDEQFF.

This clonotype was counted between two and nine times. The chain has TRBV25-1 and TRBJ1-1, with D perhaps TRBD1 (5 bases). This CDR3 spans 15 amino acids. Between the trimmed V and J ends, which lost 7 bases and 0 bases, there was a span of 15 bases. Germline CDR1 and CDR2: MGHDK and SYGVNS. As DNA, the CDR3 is TGTGCCAGCAAGTCGGGGCGCGCCATGAACACTGAAGCTTTCTTT. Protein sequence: CASKSGRAMNTEAFF.

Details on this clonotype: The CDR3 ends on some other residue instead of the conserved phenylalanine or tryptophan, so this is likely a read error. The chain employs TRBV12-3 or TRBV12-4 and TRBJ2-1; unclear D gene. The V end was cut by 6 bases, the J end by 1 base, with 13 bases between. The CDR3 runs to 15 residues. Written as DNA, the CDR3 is TGTGCCAGCAGCCGGTCGGCTAGGTCCTACAATGAGCAGTTCTAC. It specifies CASSRSARSYNEQFY.

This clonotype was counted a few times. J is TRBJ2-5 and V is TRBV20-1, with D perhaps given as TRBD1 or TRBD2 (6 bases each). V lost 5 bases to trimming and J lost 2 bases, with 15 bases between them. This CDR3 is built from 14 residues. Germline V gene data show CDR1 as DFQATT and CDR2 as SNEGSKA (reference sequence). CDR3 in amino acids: CSAPPGGGQETQYF. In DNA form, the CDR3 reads TGCAGTGCTCCTCCAGGAGGGGGACAAGAGACCCAGTACTTC.

Here the CDR3 DNA reads TGTGCCAGCAGCCAAGTTGTGGAGACCCAGTTCTTC. Its protein is CASSQVVETQFF. This chain joins TRBV14 and TRBJ2-1, with D unclear. V gave up 1 base and J gave up 13 bases, with 11 bases separating them. Germline loops: CDR1 SGHDN, CDR2 FVKESK. This CDR3 region has 12 residues.

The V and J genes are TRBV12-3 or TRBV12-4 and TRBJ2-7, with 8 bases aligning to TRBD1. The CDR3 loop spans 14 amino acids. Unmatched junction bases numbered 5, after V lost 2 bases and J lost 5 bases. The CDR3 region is CASSLWTGLHEQYF. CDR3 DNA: TGTGCCAGCAGTTTATGGACAGGGCTCCACGAGCAGTACTTC.

The CDR3 bases are TGTGCCAGCAGTTTTACTACAGGGAACTATGGCTACACCTTC. It codes for CASSFTTGNYGYTF. The chain uses TRBV6-5 and TRBJ1-2; weak D call: TRBD1 (6 bases). Trimming removed 4 bases from V and 2 bases from J, with 11 bases in between. Germline V gives CDR1 MNHEY, CDR2 SVGAGI. This CDR3 is built from 14 residues.

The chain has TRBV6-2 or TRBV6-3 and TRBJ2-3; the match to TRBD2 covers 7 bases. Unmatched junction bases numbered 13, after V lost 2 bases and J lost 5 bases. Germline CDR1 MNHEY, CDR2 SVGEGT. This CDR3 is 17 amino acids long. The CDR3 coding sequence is TGTGCCAGCAGTTACGATTCTAGCGGTACATGGGGAGATACGCAGTATTTT. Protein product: CASSYDSSGTWGDTQYF.

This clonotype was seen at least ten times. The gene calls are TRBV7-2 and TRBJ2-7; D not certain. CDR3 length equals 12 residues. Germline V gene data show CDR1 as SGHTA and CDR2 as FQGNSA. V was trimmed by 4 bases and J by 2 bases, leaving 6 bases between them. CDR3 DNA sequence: TGTGCCAGCAGCTCGAACACCTACGAGCAGTACTTC. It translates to CASSSNTYEQYF. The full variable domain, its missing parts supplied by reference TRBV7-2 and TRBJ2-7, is GAGVSQSPSNKVTEKGKDVELRCDPISGHTALYWYRQSLGQGLEFLIYFQGNSAPDKSGLPSDRFSAERTGGSVSTLTIQRTQQEDSAVYLCASSSNTYEQYFGPGTRLTVT.

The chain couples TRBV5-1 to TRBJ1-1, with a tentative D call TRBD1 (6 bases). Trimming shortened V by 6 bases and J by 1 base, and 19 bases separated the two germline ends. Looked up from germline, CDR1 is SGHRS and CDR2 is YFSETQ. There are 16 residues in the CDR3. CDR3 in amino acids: CASKALAGQTNTEAFF. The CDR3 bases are TGCGCCAGCAAGGCTCTCGCCGGACAGACGAACACTGAAGCTTTCTTT.

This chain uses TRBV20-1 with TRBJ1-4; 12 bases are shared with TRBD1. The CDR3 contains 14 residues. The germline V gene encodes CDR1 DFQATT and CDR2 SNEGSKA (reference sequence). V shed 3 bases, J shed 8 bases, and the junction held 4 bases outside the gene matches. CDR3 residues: CSASRGTGGEKLFF. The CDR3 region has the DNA TGCAGTGCTAGCAGGGGGACAGGGGGCGAAAAACTGTTTTTT.

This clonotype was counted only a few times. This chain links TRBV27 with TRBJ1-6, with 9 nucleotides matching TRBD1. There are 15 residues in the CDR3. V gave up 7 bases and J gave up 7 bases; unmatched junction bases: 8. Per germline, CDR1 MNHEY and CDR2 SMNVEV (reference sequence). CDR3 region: CASTTAGTGNSPLHF. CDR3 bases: TGTGCCAGCACCACCGCCGGGACAGGGAATTCACCCCTCCACTTT.

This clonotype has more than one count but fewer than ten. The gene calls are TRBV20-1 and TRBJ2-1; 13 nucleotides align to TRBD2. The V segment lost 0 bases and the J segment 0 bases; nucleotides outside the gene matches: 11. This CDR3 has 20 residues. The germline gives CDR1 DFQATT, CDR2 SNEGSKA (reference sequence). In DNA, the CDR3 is TGCAGTGCTAGAGATTTGGGACTAGCGGGATTCGATGGCTCCTACAATGAGCAGTTCTTC. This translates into CSARDLGLAGFDGSYNEQFF.

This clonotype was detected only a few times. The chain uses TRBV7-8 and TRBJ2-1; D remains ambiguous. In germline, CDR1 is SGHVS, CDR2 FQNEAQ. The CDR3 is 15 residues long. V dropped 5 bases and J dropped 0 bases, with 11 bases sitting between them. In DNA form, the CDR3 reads TGTGCCAGCAGCGCCACCCCAAGCTCCTACAATGAGCAGTTCTTC. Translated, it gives CASSATPSSYNEQFF.

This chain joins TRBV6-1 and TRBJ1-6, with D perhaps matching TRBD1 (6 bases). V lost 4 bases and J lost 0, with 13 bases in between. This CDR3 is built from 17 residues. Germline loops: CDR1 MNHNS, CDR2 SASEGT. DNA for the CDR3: TGTGCCAGCAGTGGCTACAGGGCTAGCTCCTATAATTCACCCCTCCACTTT. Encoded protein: CASSGYRASSYNSPLHF.

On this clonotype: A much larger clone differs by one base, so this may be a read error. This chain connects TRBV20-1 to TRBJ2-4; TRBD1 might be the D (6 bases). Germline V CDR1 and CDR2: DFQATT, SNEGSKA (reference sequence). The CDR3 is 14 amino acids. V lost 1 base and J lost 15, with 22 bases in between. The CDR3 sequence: CSARASQQGYERYF. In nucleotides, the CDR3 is TGCAGTGCTAGAGCCTCACAACAGGGTTACGAGCGGTACTTC.

The chain's CDR3 is CASSYRDFLGETQYF. As DNA, the CDR3 is TGTGCCAGCAGTTATCGAGACTTTCTGGGGGAGACCCAGTACTTC. V and J are TRBV6-2 or TRBV6-3 and TRBJ2-5; no firm D call. Germline CDR1 is MNHEY and CDR2 is SVGEGT. The CDR3 has 15 residues. Trimming removed 3 bases at V and 5 bases at J, with 16 bases between.

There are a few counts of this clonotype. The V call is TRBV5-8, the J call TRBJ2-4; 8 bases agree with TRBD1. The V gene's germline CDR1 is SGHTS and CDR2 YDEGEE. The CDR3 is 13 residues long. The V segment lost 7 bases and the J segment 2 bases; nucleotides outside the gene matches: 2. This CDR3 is CASGDRTKNIQYF. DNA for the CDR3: TGTGCCAGCGGGGACAGGACCAAAAACATTCAGTACTTC. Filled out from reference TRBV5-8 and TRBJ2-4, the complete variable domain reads EAGVTQSPTHLIKTRGQQATLRCSPISGHTSVYWYQQALGLGLQFLLWYDEGEERNRGNFPPRFSGRQFPNYSSELNVNALELEDSALYLCASGDRTKNIQYFGAGTRLSVL.

As DNA, the CDR3 is TGTGCCAGCAGTCTTACACCGAGGGCCGGGGAGCTGTTTTTT. It yields the protein CASSLTPRAGELFF. V and J are TRBV28 and TRBJ2-2; a weak D match, TRBD2 (5 bases). Germline CDR1 reads MDHEN; CDR2 reads SYDVKM. Trimming cost V 5 bases and J 6 bases, with 13 bases left between them. The CDR3 totals 14 residues.

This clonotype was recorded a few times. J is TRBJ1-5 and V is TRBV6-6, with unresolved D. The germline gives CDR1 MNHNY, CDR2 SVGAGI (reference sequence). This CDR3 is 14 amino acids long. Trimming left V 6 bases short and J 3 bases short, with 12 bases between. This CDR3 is CASRSGLDNQPQHF. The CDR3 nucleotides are TGTGCCAGCAGGTCCGGTTTGGACAATCAGCCCCAGCATTTT.

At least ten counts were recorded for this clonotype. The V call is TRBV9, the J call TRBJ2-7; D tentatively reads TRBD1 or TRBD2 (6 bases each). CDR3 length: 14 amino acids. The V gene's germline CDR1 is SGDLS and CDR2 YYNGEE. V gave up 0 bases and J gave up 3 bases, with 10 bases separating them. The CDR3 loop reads CASSVEGGGYEQYF. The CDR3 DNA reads TGTGCCAGCAGCGTAGAAGGAGGGGGCTACGAGCAGTACTTC.

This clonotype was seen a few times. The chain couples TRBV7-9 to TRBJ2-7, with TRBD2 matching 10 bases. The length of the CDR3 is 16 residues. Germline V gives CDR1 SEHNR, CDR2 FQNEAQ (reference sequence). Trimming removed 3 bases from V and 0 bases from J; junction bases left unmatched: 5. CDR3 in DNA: TGTGCCAGCAGCTTGACTAGCGGGCTCAGCTCCTACGAGCAGTACTTC. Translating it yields CASSLTSGLSSYEQYF. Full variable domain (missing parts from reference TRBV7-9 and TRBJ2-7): DTGVSQNPRHKITKRGQNVTFRCDPISEHNRLYWYRQTLGQGPEFLTYFQNEAQLEKSRLLSDRFSAERPKGSFSTLEIQRTEQGDSAMYLCASSLTSGLSSYEQYFGPGTRLTVT.

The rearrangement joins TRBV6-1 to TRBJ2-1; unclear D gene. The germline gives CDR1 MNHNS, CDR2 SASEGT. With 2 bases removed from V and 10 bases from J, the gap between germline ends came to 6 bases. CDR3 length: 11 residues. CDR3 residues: CASSEQVEQFF. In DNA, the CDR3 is TGTGCCAGCAGTGAACAGGTGGAGCAGTTCTTC.